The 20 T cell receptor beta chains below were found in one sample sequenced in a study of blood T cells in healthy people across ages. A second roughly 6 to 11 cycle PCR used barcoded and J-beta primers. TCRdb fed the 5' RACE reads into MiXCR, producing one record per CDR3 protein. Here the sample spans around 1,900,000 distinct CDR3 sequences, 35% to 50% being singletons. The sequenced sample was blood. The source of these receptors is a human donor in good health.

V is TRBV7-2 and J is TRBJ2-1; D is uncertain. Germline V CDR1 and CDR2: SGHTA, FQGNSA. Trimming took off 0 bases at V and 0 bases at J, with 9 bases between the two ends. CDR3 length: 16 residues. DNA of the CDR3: TGTGCCAGCAGCTTAGCGCCGGAGAGCTCCTACAATGAGCAGTTCTTC. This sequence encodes CASSLAPESSYNEQFF.

In DNA, the CDR3 is TGTGCCAGCAGTGCCAGACAGGGCTTGATCTCTGGGGCCAACGTCCTGACTTTC. This codes for CASSARQGLISGANVLTF. The chain combines TRBV12-3 or TRBV12-4 with TRBJ2-6; 7 bases line up with TRBD1. The CDR3 is 18 residues long. V lost 5 bases, J lost 0 bases, and 10 bases stayed unmatched.

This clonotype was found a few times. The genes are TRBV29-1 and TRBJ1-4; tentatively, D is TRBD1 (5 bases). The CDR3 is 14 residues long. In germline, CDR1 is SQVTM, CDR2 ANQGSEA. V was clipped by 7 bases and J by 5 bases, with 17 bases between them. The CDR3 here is CSAAPGRPNEKLFF. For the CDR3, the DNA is TGCAGCGCAGCCCCGGGACGGCCGAATGAAAAACTGTTTTTT.

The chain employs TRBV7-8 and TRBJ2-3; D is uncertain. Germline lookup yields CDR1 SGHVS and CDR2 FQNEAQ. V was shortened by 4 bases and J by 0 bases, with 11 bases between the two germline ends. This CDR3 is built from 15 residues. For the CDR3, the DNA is TGTGCCAGCAGCTCTCAGGCAGTGAGCACAGATACGCAGTATTTT. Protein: CASSSQAVSTDTQYF. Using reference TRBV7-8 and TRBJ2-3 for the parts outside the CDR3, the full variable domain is GAGVSQSPRYKVAKRGQDVALRCDPISGHVSLFWYQQALGQGPEFLTYFQNEAQLDKSGLPSDRFFAERPEGSVSTLKIQRTQQEDSAVYLCASSSQAVSTDTQYFGPGTRLTVL.

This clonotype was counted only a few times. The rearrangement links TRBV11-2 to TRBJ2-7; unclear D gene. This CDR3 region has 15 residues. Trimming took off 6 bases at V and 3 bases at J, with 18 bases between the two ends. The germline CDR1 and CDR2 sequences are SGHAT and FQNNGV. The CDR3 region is CASSLTKSRRYEQYF. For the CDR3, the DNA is TGTGCCAGCAGTCTTACAAAGTCCAGGCGCTACGAGCAGTACTTC. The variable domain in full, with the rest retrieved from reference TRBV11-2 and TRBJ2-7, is EAGVAQSPRYKIIEKRQSVAFWCNPISGHATLYWYQQILGQGPKLLIQFQNNGVVDDSQLPKDRFSAERLKGVDSTLKIQPAKLEDSAVYLCASSLTKSRRYEQYFGPGTRLTVT.

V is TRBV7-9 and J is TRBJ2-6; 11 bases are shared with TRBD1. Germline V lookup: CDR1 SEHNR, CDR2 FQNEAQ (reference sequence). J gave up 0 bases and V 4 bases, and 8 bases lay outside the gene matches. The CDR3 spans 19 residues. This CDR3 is CASSSPGQGDISGANVLTF. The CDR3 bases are TGTGCCAGCAGCTCACCGGGACAGGGGGATATCTCTGGGGCCAACGTCCTGACTTTC. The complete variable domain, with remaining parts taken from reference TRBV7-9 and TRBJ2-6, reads DTGVSQNPRHKITKRGQNVTFRCDPISEHNRLYWYRQTLGQGPEFLTYFQNEAQLEKSRLLSDRFSAERPKGSFSTLEIQRTEQGDSAMYLCASSSPGQGDISGANVLTFGAGSRLTVL.

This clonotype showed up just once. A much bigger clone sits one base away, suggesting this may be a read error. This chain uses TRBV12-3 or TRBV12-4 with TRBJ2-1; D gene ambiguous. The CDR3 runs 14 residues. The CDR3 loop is CAGSLVSSYNEQFF. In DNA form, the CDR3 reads TGTGCCGGCAGTTTGGTATCGAGCTACAATGAGCAGTTCTTC.

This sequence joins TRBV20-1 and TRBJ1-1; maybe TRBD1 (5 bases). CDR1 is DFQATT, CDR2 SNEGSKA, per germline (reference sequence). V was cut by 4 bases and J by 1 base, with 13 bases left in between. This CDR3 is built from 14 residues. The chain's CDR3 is CSATQGRTNTEAFF. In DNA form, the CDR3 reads TGCAGTGCTACTCAGGGCCGGACGAACACTGAAGCTTTCTTT.

CDR3 sequence reads: CASKQGARYNEQFF. CDR3 coding DNA: TGTGCCAGCAAACAGGGGGCCCGTTACAATGAGCAGTTCTTC. The chain uses TRBV27 and TRBJ2-1, with TRBD1 matching over 9 bases. Per the germline V gene, CDR1 is MNHEY and CDR2 is SMNVEV (reference sequence). V was pared by 7 bases and J by 4 bases, with 5 bases of the junction left unmatched. This CDR3 region has 14 residues.

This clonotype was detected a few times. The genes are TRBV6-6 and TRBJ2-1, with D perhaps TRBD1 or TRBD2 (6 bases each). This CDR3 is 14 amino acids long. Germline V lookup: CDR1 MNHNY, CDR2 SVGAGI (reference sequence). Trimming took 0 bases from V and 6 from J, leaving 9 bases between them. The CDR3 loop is CASSYSRGGNEQFF. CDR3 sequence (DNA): TGTGCCAGCAGTTACTCCAGGGGAGGCAATGAGCAGTTCTTC.

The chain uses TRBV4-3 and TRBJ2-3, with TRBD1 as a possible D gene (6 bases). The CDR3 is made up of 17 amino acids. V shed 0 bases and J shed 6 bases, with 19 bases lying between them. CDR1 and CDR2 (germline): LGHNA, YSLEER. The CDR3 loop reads CASSQDPHGGEGDTQYF. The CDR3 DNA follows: TGCGCCAGCAGCCAAGATCCACATGGGGGCGAGGGGGATACGCAGTATTTT.

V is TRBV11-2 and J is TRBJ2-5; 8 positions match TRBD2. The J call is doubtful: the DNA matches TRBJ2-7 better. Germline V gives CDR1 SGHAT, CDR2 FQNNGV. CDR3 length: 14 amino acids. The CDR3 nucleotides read TGTGCCAGCAGCTACGGGACTAGTCGTTACGAGCAGTACTTC. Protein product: CASSYGTSRYEQYF.

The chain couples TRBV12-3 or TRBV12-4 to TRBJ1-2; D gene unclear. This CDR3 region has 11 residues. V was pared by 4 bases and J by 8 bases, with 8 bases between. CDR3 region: CASSSDLGYTF. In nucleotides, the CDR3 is TGTGCCAGCAGTTCCGATTTAGGCTACACCTTC.

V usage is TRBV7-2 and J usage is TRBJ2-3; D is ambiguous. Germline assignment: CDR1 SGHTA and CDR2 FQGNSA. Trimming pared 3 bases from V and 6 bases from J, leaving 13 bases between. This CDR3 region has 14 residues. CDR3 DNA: TGTGCCAGCAGCTTGGGTGTGCCCTCCGATACGCAGTATTTT. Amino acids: CASSLGVPSDTQYF.

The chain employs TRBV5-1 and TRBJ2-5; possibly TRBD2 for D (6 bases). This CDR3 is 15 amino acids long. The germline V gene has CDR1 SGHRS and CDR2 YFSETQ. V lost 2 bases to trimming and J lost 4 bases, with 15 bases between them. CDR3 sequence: CASSFDTLGGETQYF. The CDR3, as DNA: TGCGCCAGCAGCTTCGACACCTTGGGGGGAGAGACCCAGTACTTC.

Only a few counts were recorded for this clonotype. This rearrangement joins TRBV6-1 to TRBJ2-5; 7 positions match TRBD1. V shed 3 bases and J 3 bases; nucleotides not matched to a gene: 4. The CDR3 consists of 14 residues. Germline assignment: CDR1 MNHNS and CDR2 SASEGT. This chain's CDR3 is CASSDWDSEETQYF. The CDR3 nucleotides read TGTGCCAGCAGTGATTGGGACAGTGAAGAGACCCAGTACTTC.

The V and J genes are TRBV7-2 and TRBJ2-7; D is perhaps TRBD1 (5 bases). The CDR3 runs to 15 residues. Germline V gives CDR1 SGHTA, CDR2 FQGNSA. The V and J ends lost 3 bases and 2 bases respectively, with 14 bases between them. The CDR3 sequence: CASSLAGQSTYEQYF. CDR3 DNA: TGTGCCAGCAGCTTGGCAGGGCAATCAACCTACGAGCAGTACTTC.

The CDR3 DNA sequence: TGTGCCAGCAGCCATGGACCCACTAGCGGGGGGGAGACAGATACGCAGTATTTT. Translation gives CASSHGPTSGGETDTQYF. The rearrangement joins TRBV4-2 to TRBJ2-3, with TRBD2 identical over 13 bases. The CDR3 loop spans 18 amino acids. Germline assignment: CDR1 LGHNA and CDR2 YNFKEQ. The junction had 9 bases not matched to a gene; V was cut back by 3 bases and J by 3 bases.

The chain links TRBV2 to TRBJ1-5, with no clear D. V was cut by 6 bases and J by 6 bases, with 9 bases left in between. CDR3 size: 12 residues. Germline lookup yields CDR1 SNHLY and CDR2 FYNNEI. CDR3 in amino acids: CASRVYSQPQHF. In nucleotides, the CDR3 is TGTGCCAGCAGGGTTTATAGTCAGCCCCAGCATTTT.

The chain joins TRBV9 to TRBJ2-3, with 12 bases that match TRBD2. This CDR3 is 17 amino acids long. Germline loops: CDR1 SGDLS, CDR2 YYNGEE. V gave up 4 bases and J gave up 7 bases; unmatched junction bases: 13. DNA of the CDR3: TGTGCCAGCAGCAAGTGGCTAGCGGGGGGGCTTGGGTATACGCAGTATTTT. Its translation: CASSKWLAGGLGYTQYF.